This T cell receptor (beta chain) was captured by sequencing in a study of CXCR3-negative and CXCR3-positive naive CD8 T cells. Through 5' RACE with UMI labels, the TRB cDNA libraries were prepared. TCRdb reworked the 5' RACE reads into one entry per CDR3 protein, no DNA. The table lists around 45,000 distinct CDR3 sequences. Study-wide results and caveats: Both naive subsets had comparably high diversity; memory CD8+ cells much lower.

With regard to this clonotype: Its specificity is unknown.

The CDR3 loop spans 14 amino acids. Germline V CDR1 and CDR2: DFQATT, SNEGSKA (reference sequence). Sequenced material: naive CXCR3- CD8+ T cells from blood. Subset denoted: CD45RO-CCR7+CD27+CD95- naive CD8+ T cells lacking CXCR3 (TNR3-). V and J are TRBV20-1 and TRBJ1-6; no DNA is available, so the TRBD1 call from TCRdb remains unchecked. The source is a human donor in good health. Some clones in this sample may be carry-over from other donors' samples. The CDR3 here is CSAEDRGANSPLHF.